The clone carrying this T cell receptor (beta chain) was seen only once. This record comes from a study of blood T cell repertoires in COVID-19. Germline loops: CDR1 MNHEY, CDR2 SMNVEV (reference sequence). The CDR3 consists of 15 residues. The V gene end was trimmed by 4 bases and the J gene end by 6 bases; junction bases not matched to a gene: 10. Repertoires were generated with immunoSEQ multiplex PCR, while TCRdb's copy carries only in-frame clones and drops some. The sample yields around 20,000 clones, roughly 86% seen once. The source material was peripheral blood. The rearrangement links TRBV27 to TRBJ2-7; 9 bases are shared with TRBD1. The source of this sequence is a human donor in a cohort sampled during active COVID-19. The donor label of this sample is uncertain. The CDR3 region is CASSSLSGTGPEQYF. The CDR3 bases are TGTGCCAGCAGTTCTCTATCCGGGACAGGGCCCGAGCAGTACTTC.